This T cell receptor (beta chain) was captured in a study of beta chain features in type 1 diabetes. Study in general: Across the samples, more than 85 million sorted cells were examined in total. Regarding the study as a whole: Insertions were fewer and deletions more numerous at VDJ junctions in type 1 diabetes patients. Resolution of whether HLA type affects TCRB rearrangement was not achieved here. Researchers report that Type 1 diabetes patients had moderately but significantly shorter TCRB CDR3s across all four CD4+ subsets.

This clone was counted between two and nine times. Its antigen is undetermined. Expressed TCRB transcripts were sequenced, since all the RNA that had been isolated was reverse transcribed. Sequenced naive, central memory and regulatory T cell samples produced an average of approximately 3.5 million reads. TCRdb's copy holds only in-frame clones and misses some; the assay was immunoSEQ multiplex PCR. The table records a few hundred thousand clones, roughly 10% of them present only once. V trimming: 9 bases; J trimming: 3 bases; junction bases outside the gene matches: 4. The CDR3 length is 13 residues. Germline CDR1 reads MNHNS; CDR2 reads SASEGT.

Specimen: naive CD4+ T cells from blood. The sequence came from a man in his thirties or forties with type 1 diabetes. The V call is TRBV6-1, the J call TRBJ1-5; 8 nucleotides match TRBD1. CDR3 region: CASRTGINQPQHF. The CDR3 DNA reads TGTGCCAGTAGGACAGGGATCAATCAGCCCCAGCATTTT.